Presented here are 21 T cell receptor beta chains from one specimen sequenced in a study of T cells in women clearing cervical HPV infection. Sequenced by immunoSEQ multiplex PCR; TCRdb stores in-frame clones only, minus some. Listed are approximately 31,000 clones; roughly 6.8% falls within the top ten. The specimen sequenced was blood buffy coat. These receptors were obtained from a woman between 18 and 70 years old with a cervical HPV16 infection that either progressed to CIN3+ or cleared (not recorded which).

On this clone: The CDR3 goes on 3 residues after the read ends, and that part is filled in from the germline J gene. The gene calls are TRBV7-9 and TRBJ1-1; the D is unclear. The V gene's germline CDR1 is SEHNR and CDR2 FQNEAQ (reference sequence). Trimming left V 5 bases short and J 4 bases short, with 11 bases between. This CDR3 spans 13 amino acids. The CDR3 reads CASSPSHTTEAFF. The covered CDR3 bases are TGTGCCAGCAGCCCCTCACATACCACTGAA. Full variable domain (remainder filled in from reference TRBV7-9 and TRBJ1-1): DTGVSQNPRHKITKRGQNVTFRCDPISEHNRLYWYRQTLGQGPEFLTYFQNEAQLEKSRLLSDRFSAERPKGSFSTLEIQRTEQGDSAMYLCASSPSHTTEAFFGQGTRLTVV.

To note about this clone: Coverage ceases 3 residues before the CDR3 finishes, and the germline J gene fills in the end. The chain combines TRBV12-5 with TRBJ2-7, with 7 nucleotides matching TRBD2. This CDR3 region has 14 residues. Per the germline V gene, CDR1 is LGHNT and CDR2 is FRNRAP. Trimming at V came to 3 bases and at J to 1 base, leaving 3 bases not matched to a gene. CDR3 loop: CASGFLAVSYEQYF. Incomplete CDR3 DNA: TGTGCTAGTGGTTTTCTAGCGGTTTCCTACGAG.

A word on this clone: From the germline J gene comes the end of the CDR3, since the read stops 3 residues before it. The chain couples TRBV5-1 to TRBJ2-1; TRBD2 matches at 10 bases. This CDR3 is built from 16 residues. V shed 0 bases, J shed 4 bases, and the junction held 4 bases outside the gene matches. CDR1 is SGHRS, CDR2 YFSETQ, per germline. The chain's CDR3 is CASSLAIAGGYNEQFF. The part of the CDR3 DNA that was read is TGCGCCAGCAGCTTGGCCATAGCGGGAGGTTACAATGAG.

About this clone itself: The CDR3 extends 3 residues past the end of the read, so its final part is completed from the germline J gene. The rearrangement joins TRBV7-2 to TRBJ1-5; tentative D call: TRBD1 (5 bases). The CDR3 spans 13 residues. Germline CDR1 is SGHTA and CDR2 is FQGNSA. Trimming removed 5 bases from V and 7 bases from J, with 12 bases in between. The CDR3 DNA, read in part, is TGTGCCAGCAGCAACCATCAGGGACAGCCC. This sequence encodes CASSNHQGQP. The entire CDR3 reads CASSNHQGQPQHF.

Comments on this clone: The read terminates 3 residues before the CDR3 end, so the remaining end is supplied by the germline J gene. The chain has TRBV7-9 and TRBJ2-1; 10 nucleotides agree with TRBD2. J lost 6 bases, V lost 5 bases, and 7 bases had no gene match. The V gene's germline CDR1 is SEHNR and CDR2 FQNEAQ (reference sequence). The CDR3 sequence is 15 residues long. The CDR3 is CASSNYRLAGNEQFF. The CDR3 bases that were read are TGTGCCAGCAGCAATTATAGACTAGCGGGCAATGAG.

As concerns this clone: The read ends 3 residues shy of where the CDR3 ends; the end is completed using the germline J gene. The rearrangement uses TRBV7-8 and TRBJ2-7, with D possibly matching TRBD1 (6 bases). There are 18 residues in the CDR3. Trimming shortened V by 5 bases and J by 4 bases, and 27 bases separated the two germline ends. Germline lookup yields CDR1 SGHVS and CDR2 FQNEAQ. CDR3 sequence reads: CASSPHALNRVVRYEQYF. Partial CDR3 DNA: TGTGCCAGCAGCCCGCACGCTCTCAACAGGGTAGTCAGGTACGAG.

As concerns this clone: The read is 3 residues too short to cover the CDR3 end, so that end is filled in from the germline J gene. The chain recombines TRBV4-1 with TRBJ2-7; TRBD1 is a possible D gene (5 bases). Germline lookup yields CDR1 MGHRA and CDR2 YSYEKL. The CDR3 contains 15 residues. V was cut by 1 base and J by 3 bases, with 13 bases left in between. Here the CDR3 reads CASSQVFGQGYEQYF. Partial CDR3 DNA: TGCGCCAGCAGCCAAGTCTTTGGGCAGGGCTACGAG.

Regarding this clone: The CDR3 end lies 3 residues beyond the end of the read and is filled in from the germline J gene. The chain links TRBV10-2 to TRBJ1-2, with 7 bases identical to TRBD1. Germline CDR1 and CDR2: WSHSY and SAAADI. V dropped 6 bases and J dropped 6; count of bases not matched to a gene: 13. The CDR3 loop spans 15 amino acids. The CDR3 here is CASRARITGANGYTF. CDR3 DNA (partial): TGCGCCAGCAGAGCCCGTATTACAGGGGCAAATGGC.

Worth noting for this clone: From the germline J gene comes the end of the CDR3, since the read stops 3 residues before it. The rearrangement uses TRBV7-9 and TRBJ2-4; D is possibly TRBD1 (6 bases). This CDR3 has 12 residues. Germline V lookup: CDR1 SEHNR, CDR2 FQNEAQ (reference sequence). CDR3 protein: CASSSTGYGQYF. Incomplete CDR3 DNA: TGTGCCAGCAGCTCTACAGGGTATGGT.

Remarks on this clone: The read stops 3 residues short of the end of the CDR3; the missing end is completed from the germline J gene. This rearrangement joins TRBV19 to TRBJ2-1; 11 bases are shared with TRBD2. The CDR3 has 17 residues. Unmatched junction bases numbered 10, after V lost 3 bases and J lost 6 bases. Germline CDR1 is LNHDA and CDR2 is SQIVND (reference sequence). The CDR3 region is CASSILAGGGLSNEQFF. CDR3 DNA, as far as it was read: TGTGCCAGTAGTATCTTAGCGGGGGGGGGTTTGAGCAATGAG.

Remarks on this clone: Read data end 3 residues before the CDR3 end; the end is taken from the germline J gene. The V call is TRBV6-2 or TRBV6-3, the J call TRBJ2-5, with D unclear. V was cut by 6 bases and J by 4 bases, with 6 bases left in between. Germline-derived CDR1 and CDR2 are MNHEY and SVGEGT. The CDR3 contains 11 residues. The covered CDR3 bases are TGTGCCAGCAGCCAAGGAGAGACC. This gives the protein CASSQGET. The whole CDR3 is CASSQGETQYF.

About this clone: The CDR3 is cut off 3 residues early in the read; its end comes from the germline J gene. This chain links TRBV13 with TRBJ2-3; 8 positions match TRBD1. V was clipped by 3 bases and J by 0 bases; unmatched bases: 2. This CDR3 is built from 15 residues. Looked up from germline, CDR1 is PRHDT and CDR2 is FYEKMQ (reference sequence). CDR3 sequence reads: CASSFWTGSTDTQYF. Incomplete CDR3 DNA: TGTGCCAGCAGCTTCTGGACAGGGAGCACAGATACG.

Comments on this clone: The read ends 3 residues early relative to the CDR3; the germline J gene fills the gap. The same CDR3 also results from other DNA sequences found in this sample. This chain uses TRBV29-1 with TRBJ1-2; 10 nucleotides match TRBD1. The CDR3 consists of 12 residues. Germline values: CDR1 SQVTM, CDR2 ANQGSEA. V lost 6 bases and J lost 5; bases outside the gene matches: 3. The CDR3 DNA, read in part, is TGCAGCGTGGGGGACAGGGGATATGGC. This translates into CSVGDRGYG. The CDR3 as a whole reads CSVGDRGYGYTF.

Details on this clone: Read sequence stops 3 residues before the CDR3 end, and the germline J gene provides the missing end. V and J are TRBV30 and TRBJ1-2; 9 nucleotides match TRBD1. The CDR3 is 15 residues long. CDR1 and CDR2 (germline): GTSNPN, SVGIG (reference sequence). CDR3 amino acids: CACYSGTGQTYDYTF. CDR3 DNA (partial): TGTGCCTGCTACTCCGGGACAGGGCAAACCTACGAC.

Note on this clone: The missing CDR3 end, 3 residues past where the read stops, is filled in from the germline J gene. The chain employs TRBV6-1 and TRBJ1-1, with a possible D match to TRBD1 (6 bases). The CDR3 contains 13 residues. Per germline, CDR1 MNHNS and CDR2 SASEGT. Trimming stripped 4 bases from V and 5 bases from J, with 11 bases between. Here the CDR3 reads CASSGGGMTEAFF. The CDR3 bases that were read are TGTGCCAGCAGTGGGGGGGGCATGACTGAA.

To note about this clone: The read ends 3 residues shy of where the CDR3 ends; the end is completed using the germline J gene. V is TRBV19 and J is TRBJ2-3; D call uncertain. Trimming cost V 3 bases and J 6 bases, with 13 bases left between them. This CDR3 comprises 14 residues. Per the germline V gene, CDR1 is LNHDA and CDR2 is SQIVND (reference sequence). CDR3 region: CASSIGSSMDTQYF. CDR3 DNA (partial): TGTGCCAGTAGTATCGGGTCCTCAATGGATACG.

Concerning this clone: The read ends 3 residues shy of where the CDR3 ends; the end is completed using the germline J gene. The chain has TRBV30 and TRBJ1-2; 8 nucleotides align to TRBD1. CDR1 is GTSNPN and CDR2 is SVGIG in the germline V gene (reference sequence). This CDR3 comprises 12 residues. CDR3 DNA, as far as it was read: TGTGCCTGGGACAGGGGAGCAGATACC. Its translation: CAWDRGADT. The whole CDR3 sequence is CAWDRGADTYTF.

As for this clone: The CDR3 end lies 3 residues beyond the end of the read and is filled in from the germline J gene. V usage is TRBV5-6 and J usage is TRBJ2-7; D remains ambiguous. CDR1 SGHDT and CDR2 YYEEEE come from the germline V gene. The CDR3 has 12 residues. The V end was cut by 2 bases, the J end by 2 bases, with 5 bases between. The part of the CDR3 DNA that was read is TGTGCCAGCAGCTTCTCCCCCTACGAG. As protein: CASSFSPYE. The full CDR3 sequence reads CASSFSPYEQYF.

To note about this clone: The read stops 3 residues short of the end of the CDR3; the missing end is completed from the germline J gene. The chain recombines TRBV13 with TRBJ2-7; 11 nucleotides agree with TRBD2. This CDR3 has 16 amino acids. Germline V gene data show CDR1 as PRHDT and CDR2 as FYEKMQ (reference sequence). Germline trimming cut 2 bases from V and 6 bases from J; bases unmatched to any gene: 9. The covered CDR3 bases are TGTGCCAGCAGCTTATTTGTCGGGACTAGCGGTGCCGAG. It encodes CASSLFVGTSGAE. The whole CDR3 is CASSLFVGTSGAEQYF. The full variable domain, with the rest looked up from reference TRBV13 and TRBJ2-7, is AAGVIQSPRHLIKEKRETATLKCYPIPRHDTVYWYQQGPGQDPQFLISFYEKMQSDKGSIPDRFSAQQFSDYHSELNMSSLELGDSALYFCASSLFVGTSGAEQYFGPGTRLTVT.

Turning to this clone: The missing CDR3 end, 3 residues past where the read stops, is filled in from the germline J gene. The chain employs TRBV6-4 and TRBJ1-2; TRBD1 agrees at 10 bases. V was clipped by 6 bases and J by 2 bases; unmatched bases: 6. This CDR3 has 15 residues. The germline gives CDR1 MRHNA, CDR2 SNTAGT. The sequenced part of the CDR3 DNA is TGTGCCAGCAGGCGGACAGGGGGGTACAACTATGGC. Translation: CASRRTGGYNYG. The entire CDR3 is CASRRTGGYNYGYTF.

Note on this clone: Sequencing ends 3 residues short of the CDR3 end; the germline J gene provides the rest. This rearrangement joins TRBV19 to TRBJ1-2; no firm D call. The CDR3 loop spans 15 amino acids. Germline assignment: CDR1 LNHDA and CDR2 SQIVND (reference sequence). The CDR3 spells CASSPGPGVGNDYTF. The covered CDR3 bases are TGTGCCAGTAGTCCGGGTCCCGGGGTGGGCAATGAC.